These 8 T cell receptor beta chains came from one sample sequenced in a study of cytomegalovirus exposure and HLA in healthy donors. The PCR was carried out with 60 Vbeta primers and 13 Jbeta primers. Here immunoSEQ multiplex PCR was the method, and the copy in TCRdb shows in-frame clones only, minus some. The table has about 160,000 clones, about 80% seen once. Sequencing used PBMCs. These receptors all stem from a man aged 18-30 years in good health and CMV-seropositive.

The rearrangement links TRBV7-9 to TRBJ1-2; a possible D gene is TRBD1 (6 bases). The ends were cut back, 4 bases at V and 6 bases at J, with 15 bases in the middle. From germline, CDR1 is SEHNR and CDR2 FQNEAQ (reference sequence). The CDR3 is 14 amino acids. The CDR3 loop reads CASSSTGTRHGYTF. CDR3 bases: TGTGCCAGCAGCTCAACCGGGACAAGACATGGCTACACCTTC.

The chain uses TRBV6-1 and TRBJ1-1; the D is unclear. Germline CDR1 MNHNS, CDR2 SASEGT. Trimming pared 2 bases from V and 6 bases from J, leaving 16 bases between. The CDR3 is 15 amino acids. The CDR3 sequence is CASSENGSGMAEAFF. The CDR3 nucleotides are TGTGCCAGCAGTGAAAATGGGTCGGGGATGGCTGAAGCTTTCTTT.

The genes are TRBV10-3 and TRBJ2-3, with D perhaps TRBD2 (5 bases). The V end lost 3 bases, the J end lost 5 bases, and 12 bases lay between the germline ends. CDR1 and CDR2 (germline): ENHRY, SYGVKD. CDR3 length equals 14 residues. This CDR3 is CAISEVRAGDTQYF. In DNA form, the CDR3 reads TGTGCCATCAGTGAAGTGAGGGCAGGAGATACGCAGTATTTT.

The V and J genes are TRBV19 and TRBJ1-5; a weak D match, TRBD1 (5 bases). Germline V gene sequence: CDR1 LNHDA, CDR2 SQIVND (reference sequence). V shed 3 bases and J shed 7 bases, with 16 bases lying between them. The CDR3 length is 15 residues. CDR3 nucleotides: TGTGCCAGTAGTATTTTCGGGGGAAGGGAGCAGCCCCAGCATTTT. Translation: CASSIFGGREQPQHF. Based on the CDR3 plus reference TRBV19 and TRBJ1-5, the full variable domain is DGGITQSPKYLFRKEGQNVTLSCEQNLNHDAMYWYRQDPGQGLRLIYYSQIVNDFQKGDIAEGYSVSREKKESFPLTVTSAQKNPTAFYLCASSIFGGREQPQHFGDGTRLSIL.

The rearrangement joins TRBV4-3 to TRBJ2-2; 8 bases match TRBD1. Germline assignment: CDR1 LGHNA and CDR2 YSLEER. The J segment lost 5 bases and the V segment lost 4 bases, leaving 6 bases of the junction unmatched. The CDR3 spans 15 residues. The CDR3 coding sequence is TGCGCCAGCAGCCGACGGACAGGGATAACCGGGGAGCTGTTTTTT. Its translation is CASSRRTGITGELFF.

V and J are TRBV6-5 and TRBJ1-5; 9 bases agree with TRBD1. V dropped 6 bases and J dropped 7; count of bases not matched to a gene: 7. This CDR3 has 14 residues. Germline V CDR1 and CDR2: MNHEY, SVGAGI. The CDR3 region is CASSLQGAEQPQHF. For the CDR3, the DNA is TGTGCCAGCAGCCTACAGGGGGCGGAACAGCCCCAGCATTTT.

This clone was observed a few times. V usage is TRBV7-8 and J usage is TRBJ2-7; D gene unclear. Trimming took off 5 bases at V and 1 base at J, with 3 bases between the two ends. This CDR3 has 11 amino acids. CDR1 is SGHVS and CDR2 is FQNEAQ in the germline V gene. The DNA for the CDR3 is TGTGCCAGCAGCCCTTCCTACGAGCAGTACTTC. Its translation: CASSPSYEQYF.

The rearrangement links TRBV7-9 to TRBJ1-2; TRBD1 might be the D (6 bases). Germline V lookup: CDR1 SEHNR, CDR2 FQNEAQ (reference sequence). The length of the CDR3 is 13 residues. Trimming pared 4 bases from V and 7 bases from J, leaving 13 bases between. CDR3 in amino acids: CASSSQGQGGYTF. The CDR3 DNA follows: TGTGCCAGCAGCTCCCAGGGGCAGGGTGGCTACACCTTC.